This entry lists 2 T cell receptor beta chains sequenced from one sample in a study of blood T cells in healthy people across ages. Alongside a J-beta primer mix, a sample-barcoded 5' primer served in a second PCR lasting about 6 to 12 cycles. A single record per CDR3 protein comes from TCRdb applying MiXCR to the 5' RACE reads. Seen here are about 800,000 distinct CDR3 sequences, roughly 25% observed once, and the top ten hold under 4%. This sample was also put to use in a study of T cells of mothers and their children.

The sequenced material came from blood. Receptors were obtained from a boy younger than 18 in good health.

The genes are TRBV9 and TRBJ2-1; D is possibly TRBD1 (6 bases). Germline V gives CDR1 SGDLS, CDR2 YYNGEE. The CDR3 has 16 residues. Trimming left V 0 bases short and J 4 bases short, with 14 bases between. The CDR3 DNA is TGTGCCAGCAGCGTAGGTACAGGGATGGGATACAATGAGCAGTTCTTC. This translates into CASSVGTGMGYNEQFF.

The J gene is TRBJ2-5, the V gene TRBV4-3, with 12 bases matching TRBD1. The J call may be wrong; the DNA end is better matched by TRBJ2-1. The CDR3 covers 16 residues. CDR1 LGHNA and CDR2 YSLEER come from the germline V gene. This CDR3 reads CASSQDRGQGAEEQFF. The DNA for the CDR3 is TGCGCCAGCAGCCAAGATCGGGGACAGGGGGCGGAGGAGCAGTTCTTC.